This T cell receptor (beta chain) appears in the sequencing data of a study of cytomegalovirus exposure and HLA in healthy donors. In the study overall: Later, an analysis reported that the 120 or so validation repertoires had used the same platform as the approximately 690 first-cohort repertoires. Overall study results and limits: Associated with cytomegalovirus, according to the listing, were around 160 TCR beta chains.

Germline CDR1 and CDR2: LNHNV and YYDKDF (reference sequence). V was clipped by 5 bases and J by 5 bases; unmatched bases: 9. This CDR3 has 15 residues. Only in-frame clones appear in the TCRdb table, and some are missing; sequencing was by immunoSEQ multiplex PCR. The data contain 200,000 to 300,000 clones, 87% of them singletons. Turning to this clone: The antigen remains undetermined.

The chain carries TRBV15 and TRBJ2-5; TRBD1 agrees at 9 bases. The sequenced material came from PBMCs. This clonotype was obtained from a man between 18 and 29 years old in good health and CMV-seronegative. This CDR3 is CATSPRQGGKETQYF. CDR3 DNA: TGTGCCACCAGCCCCAGACAGGGGGGGAAGGAGACCCAGTACTTC.